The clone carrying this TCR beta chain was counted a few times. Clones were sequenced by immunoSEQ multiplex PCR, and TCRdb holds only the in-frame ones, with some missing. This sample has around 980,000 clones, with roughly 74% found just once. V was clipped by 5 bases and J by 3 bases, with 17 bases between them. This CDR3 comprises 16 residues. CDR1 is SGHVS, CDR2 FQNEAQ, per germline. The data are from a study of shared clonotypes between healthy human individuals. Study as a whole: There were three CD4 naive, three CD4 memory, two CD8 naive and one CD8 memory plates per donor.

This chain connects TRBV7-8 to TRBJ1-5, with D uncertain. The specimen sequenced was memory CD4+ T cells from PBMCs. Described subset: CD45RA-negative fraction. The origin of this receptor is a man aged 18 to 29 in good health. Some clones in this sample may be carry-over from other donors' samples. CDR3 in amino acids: CASSPPGAALNQPQHF. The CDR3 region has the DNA TGTGCCAGCAGCCCGCCCGGCGCGGCTCTCAATCAGCCCCAGCATTTT.